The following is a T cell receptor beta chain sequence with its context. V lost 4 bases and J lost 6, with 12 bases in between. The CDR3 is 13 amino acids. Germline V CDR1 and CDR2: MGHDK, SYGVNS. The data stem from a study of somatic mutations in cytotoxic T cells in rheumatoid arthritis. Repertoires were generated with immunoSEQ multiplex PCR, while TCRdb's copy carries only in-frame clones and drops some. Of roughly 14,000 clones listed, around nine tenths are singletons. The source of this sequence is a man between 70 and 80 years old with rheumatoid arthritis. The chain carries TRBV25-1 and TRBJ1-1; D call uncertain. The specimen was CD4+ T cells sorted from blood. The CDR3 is CASSGQVLAEAFF. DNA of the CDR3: TGTGCCAGCAGTGGCCAGGTCTTGGCTGAAGCTTTCTTT.